These 20 T cell receptor beta chains came from one sample sequenced in a study of shared T cell receptors in the human thymus. Data came from immunoSEQ multiplex PCR; TCRdb stores just in-frame clones and leaves some out. The sample holds about 660,000 clones, more than 75% seen once. In addition, the sample was reused for a study of human thymus T cells.

Sequenced input: thymocytes. Every receptor here comes from a boy under three years old with a congenital heart defect.

The genes are TRBV19 and TRBJ2-3, with TRBD1 matching over 7 bases. The CDR3 extends over 14 amino acids. Losses at the gene ends were 4 bases for V and 2 bases for J; bases not matched to a gene: 3. Germline loops: CDR1 LNHDA, CDR2 SQIVND (reference sequence). In DNA, the CDR3 is TGTGCCAGTAGTAAGGGGGCCTACACAGATACGCAGTATTTT. Amino acids: CASSKGAYTDTQYF.

The chain employs TRBV27 and TRBJ2-7, with TRBD2 identical over 7 bases. This CDR3 has 13 residues. The germline V gene encodes CDR1 MNHEY and CDR2 SMNVEV (reference sequence). The V segment lost 6 bases and the J segment 3 bases; nucleotides outside the gene matches: 5. The CDR3 here is CASRPIAGYEQYF. The CDR3 DNA reads TGTGCCAGCAGACCTATAGCGGGCTACGAGCAGTACTTC.

The chain employs TRBV15 and TRBJ2-7, with 9 bases that match TRBD1. Trimming at V came to 0 bases and at J to 6 bases, leaving 9 bases not matched to a gene. This CDR3 has 16 residues. The germline V gene encodes CDR1 LNHNV and CDR2 YYDKDF (reference sequence). This chain's CDR3 is CATSREGDRALTEQYF. Written as DNA, the CDR3 is TGTGCCACCAGCAGAGAGGGGGACAGGGCCTTAACCGAGCAGTACTTC.

The chain couples TRBV6-5 to TRBJ2-3, with a tentative D call TRBD1 (5 bases). Germline V gives CDR1 MNHEY, CDR2 SVGAGI. The CDR3 consists of 13 residues. The V gene lost 8 bases and the J gene lost 2 bases, with 11 bases spanning the gap. CDR3 nucleotides: TGTGCCAGCGGGGCCGAGCCCACAGATACGCAGTATTTT. It is translated as CASGAEPTDTQYF.

The rearrangement joins TRBV2 to TRBJ1-2; D unresolved. With 4 bases removed from V and 7 bases from J, the gap between germline ends came to 16 bases. The CDR3 consists of 14 residues. The germline CDR1 and CDR2 sequences are SNHLY and FYNNEI. In DNA form, the CDR3 reads TGTGCCAGCAGTGGAGTCCCAGTGGAGCGTGGCTACACCTTC. Translated, it gives CASSGVPVERGYTF.

The genes are TRBV27 and TRBJ1-1, with 7 bases lining up with TRBD1. From germline, CDR1 is MNHEY and CDR2 SMNVEV (reference sequence). This CDR3 comprises 12 residues. With V trimmed by 9 bases and J by 4 bases, 5 bases remained unmatched. This chain's CDR3 is CARPRGFTEAFF. DNA for the CDR3: TGTGCCAGGCCCAGGGGGTTCACTGAAGCTTTCTTT.

V and J are TRBV30 and TRBJ1-2, with a tentative D call TRBD1 (5 bases). This CDR3 spans 14 amino acids. Germline CDR1 reads GTSNPN; CDR2 reads SVGIG (reference sequence). Trimming stripped 0 bases from V and 2 bases from J, with 10 bases between. CDR3 bases: TGTGCCTGGAGTGTACCGGGGGAGAACTATGGCTACACCTTC. The encoded protein is CAWSVPGENYGYTF.

The chain links TRBV7-3 to TRBJ2-5, with a weak D call TRBD1 (6 bases). Per germline, CDR1 SGHTA and CDR2 FQGTGA. The CDR3 is 15 amino acids. Trimming removed 5 bases at V and 5 bases at J, with 18 bases between. CDR3 bases: TGTGCCAGCAGCCCCGGGACAAATATCGGTGAGACCCAGTACTTC. Translating it yields CASSPGTNIGETQYF. The full variable domain, its missing parts supplied by reference TRBV7-3 and TRBJ2-5, is GAGVSQTPSNKVTEKGKYVELRCDPISGHTALYWYRQSLGQGPEFLIYFQGTGAADDSGLPNDRFFAVRPEGSVSTLKIQRTERGDSAVYLCASSPGTNIGETQYFGPGTRLLVL.

This clone was found a few times. The chain uses TRBV27 and TRBJ1-4; D gene uncertain. Germline V gene lookup returns CDR1 MNHEY and CDR2 SMNVEV (reference sequence). Trimming stripped 9 bases from V and 8 bases from J, with 19 bases between. The CDR3 covers 14 residues. The CDR3 loop is CASKLRQTGEKLFF. The CDR3 region has the DNA TGTGCCAGTAAACTTCGCCAAACGGGGGAAAAACTGTTTTTT.

The genes are TRBV19 and TRBJ1-2; the match to TRBD1 covers 9 bases. CDR1 is LNHDA and CDR2 is SQIVND in the germline V gene (reference sequence). The CDR3 has 14 residues. The V segment lost 3 bases and the J segment 7 bases; nucleotides outside the gene matches: 6. CDR3 region: CASSINRGLSGYTF. As DNA, the CDR3 is TGTGCCAGTAGTATCAACAGGGGGCTTAGTGGCTACACCTTC.

The chain couples TRBV2 to TRBJ2-1, with 7 bases aligning to TRBD1. The V gene's germline CDR1 is SNHLY and CDR2 FYNNEI. V lost 8 bases, J lost 8 bases, and 15 bases stayed unmatched. CDR3 length: 15 residues. CDR3 DNA sequence: TGTGCCAGCGGTACTGACAGGGTAAGCTGGGATGAGCAGTTCTTC. Its translation is CASGTDRVSWDEQFF.

The V call is TRBV28, the J call TRBJ2-2; 7 nucleotides match TRBD1. Unmatched junction bases numbered 16, after V lost 6 bases and J lost 3 bases. This CDR3 has 18 amino acids. Germline CDR1 reads MDHEN; CDR2 reads SYDVKM. The CDR3 region is CASSPTLQGPQDTGELFF. CDR3 in DNA: TGTGCCAGCAGCCCTACTCTACAGGGGCCTCAGGACACCGGGGAGCTGTTTTTT.

The V gene is TRBV27, the J gene TRBJ2-7, with 16 bases lining up with TRBD2. Looked up from germline, CDR1 is MNHEY and CDR2 is SMNVEV (reference sequence). The CDR3 is made up of 20 amino acids. Trimming cost V 1 base and J 0 bases; bases outside gene matches: 9. This CDR3 reads CASSLWGTSGRAVSSYEQYF. Written as DNA, the CDR3 is TGTGCCAGCAGTTTATGGGGGACTAGCGGGAGGGCCGTAAGCTCCTACGAGCAGTACTTC.

This rearrangement joins TRBV19 to TRBJ1-4, with 10 bases fitting TRBD1. Trimming removed 6 bases from V and 0 bases from J; junction bases left unmatched: 4. Germline loops: CDR1 LNHDA, CDR2 SQIVND (reference sequence). The CDR3 has 16 residues. CDR3: CASSRDRGATNEKLFF. For the CDR3, the DNA is TGTGCCAGTAGCCGGGACAGGGGCGCAACTAATGAAAAACTGTTTTTT.

This clone appeared once. The V gene is TRBV12-5, the J gene TRBJ2-2, with 7 bases identical to TRBD2. The ends lost 2 bases at V and 5 bases at J; junction bases unmatched: 8. The CDR3 is 16 residues long. The germline V gene has CDR1 LGHNT and CDR2 FRNRAP. In DNA form, the CDR3 reads TGTGCTAGTGGTTTGTTGGCGGGAGTGGGGACCGGGGAGCTGTTTTTT. This sequence encodes CASGLLAGVGTGELFF.

The chain carries TRBV21-1 and TRBJ2-2; TRBD1 reflects the table's D call only, with no check against the DNA. TRBV21-1 is labeled a pseudogene. This CDR3 has 16 residues. The CDR3 DNA is TGTGCCAGCAGCCTTCGGACAGGGCGGGACACCGGGGAGCTGTTTTTT. Protein product: CASSLRTGRDTGELFF.

This clone was detected a few times. V and J are TRBV7-4 and TRBJ2-1; TRBD2 matches at 10 bases. CDR1 is SGHVT and CDR2 is SQSDAQ in the germline V gene. This CDR3 spans 17 amino acids. V gave up 1 base and J gave up 6 bases; unmatched junction bases: 9. CDR3 in amino acids: CASSLGGPSGSPNEQFF. The DNA for the CDR3 is TGTGCCAGCAGCTTAGGCGGCCCTAGCGGGAGCCCCAATGAGCAGTTCTTC.

This chain links TRBV9 with TRBJ2-5; TRBD2 aligns across 11 bases. J was trimmed by 5 bases and V by 4 bases; bases with no gene match: 13. The CDR3 loop spans 17 amino acids. Germline V gives CDR1 SGDLS, CDR2 YYNGEE. CDR3 nucleotides: TGTGCCAGCAGCCGGGGAACTAGCGGGAGTGGTAACGAGACCCAGTACTTC. It yields the protein CASSRGTSGSGNETQYF. Full variable domain (outside the CDR3, taken from reference TRBV9 and TRBJ2-5): DSGVTQTPKHLITATGQRVTLRCSPRSGDLSVYWYQQSLDQGLQFLIQYYNGEERAKGNILERFSAQQFPDLHSELNLSSLELGDSALYFCASSRGTSGSGNETQYFGPGTRLLVL.

This sequence joins TRBV7-2 and TRBJ2-4, with 9 nucleotides matching TRBD1. V was clipped by 4 bases and J by 0 bases; unmatched bases: 7. This CDR3 contains 17 residues. Germline values: CDR1 SGHTA, CDR2 FQGNSA. The CDR3 is CASSSSGTGIAKNIQYF. CDR3 nucleotide sequence: TGTGCCAGCAGCTCCTCCGGGACAGGGATAGCCAAAAACATTCAGTACTTC.

V gene TRBV18 combines with J gene TRBJ2-7, with D perhaps matching TRBD2 (6 bases). Germline V gene lookup returns CDR1 KGHSH and CDR2 LQKENI. V lost 3 bases and J 0 bases, leaving 12 bases between the germline ends. The CDR3 has 15 residues. CDR3 region: CASSPIAASSYEQYF. The CDR3 coding sequence is TGTGCCAGCTCACCCATAGCGGCCAGCTCCTACGAGCAGTACTTC. The complete variable domain, with remaining parts taken from reference TRBV18 and TRBJ2-7, reads NAGVMQNPRHLVRRRGQEARLRCSPMKGHSHVYWYRQLPEEGLKFMVYLQKENIIDESGMPKERFSAEFPKEGPSILRIQQVVRGDSAAYFCASSPIAASSYEQYFGPGTRLTVT.